The present TCR beta chain was sequenced within a study of patients and donors after allogeneic stem cell transplantation. Using its own MiXCR run on the RT-PCR reads, TCRdb lists one record per CDR3 protein. The data show 800,000 to 1,000,000 distinct CDR3 sequences, about a sixth seen once. This CDR3 spans 14 amino acids. V was trimmed by 0 bases and J by 2 bases, leaving 9 bases between them. The germline V gene has CDR1 GTSNPN and CDR2 SVGIG (reference sequence). The sample comprised blood, either unsorted or a sorted T cell fraction (not recorded which). The source of this sequence is a human donor who was either an allogeneic HSCT recipient or a stem cell or donor lymphocyte infusion donor (not recorded which). It is not recorded whose cells these are; they may come from a transplant donor. The chain combines TRBV30 with TRBJ2-3; D is unresolved. The DNA of the CDR3 is TGTGCCTGGAGTGTAGCGCACGTCACAGATACGCAGTATTTT. As protein: CAWSVAHVTDTQYF.